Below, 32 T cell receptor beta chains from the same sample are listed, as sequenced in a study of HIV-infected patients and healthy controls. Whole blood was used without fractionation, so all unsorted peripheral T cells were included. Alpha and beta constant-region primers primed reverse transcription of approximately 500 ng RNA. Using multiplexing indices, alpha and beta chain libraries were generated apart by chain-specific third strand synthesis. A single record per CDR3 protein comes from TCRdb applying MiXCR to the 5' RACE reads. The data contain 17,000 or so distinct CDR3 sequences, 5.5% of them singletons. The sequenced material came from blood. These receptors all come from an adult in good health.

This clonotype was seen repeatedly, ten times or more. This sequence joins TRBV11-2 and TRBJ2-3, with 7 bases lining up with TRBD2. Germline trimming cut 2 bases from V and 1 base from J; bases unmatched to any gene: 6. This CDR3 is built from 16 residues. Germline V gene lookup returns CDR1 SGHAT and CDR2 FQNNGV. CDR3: CASSLRLRGGTDTQYF. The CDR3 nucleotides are TGTGCCAGCAGCTTACGGCTCCGGGGGGGCACAGATACGCAGTATTTT.

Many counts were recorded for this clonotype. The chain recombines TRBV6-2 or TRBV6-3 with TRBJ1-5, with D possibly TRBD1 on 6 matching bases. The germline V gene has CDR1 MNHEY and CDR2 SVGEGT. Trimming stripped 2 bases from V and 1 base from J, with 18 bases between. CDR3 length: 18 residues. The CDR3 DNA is TGTGCCAGCAGTTACCCAACGTACAGGGTTGAGAGCAATCAGCCCCAGCATTTT. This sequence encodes CASSYPTYRVESNQPQHF.

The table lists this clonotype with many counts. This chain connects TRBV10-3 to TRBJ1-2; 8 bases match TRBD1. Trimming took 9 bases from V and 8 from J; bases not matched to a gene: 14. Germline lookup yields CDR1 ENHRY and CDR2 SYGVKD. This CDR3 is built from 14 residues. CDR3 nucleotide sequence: TGTGCCATACGGACAGGGATTGTAGAGAGGGGCTACACCTTC. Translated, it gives CAIRTGIVERGYTF.

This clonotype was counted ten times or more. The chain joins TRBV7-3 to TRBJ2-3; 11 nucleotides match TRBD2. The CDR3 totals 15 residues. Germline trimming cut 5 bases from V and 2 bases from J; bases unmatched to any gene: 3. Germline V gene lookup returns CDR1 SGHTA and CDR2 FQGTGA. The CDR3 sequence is CASSNSGGDTDTQYF. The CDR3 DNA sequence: TGTGCCAGCAGCAATAGCGGGGGGGACACAGATACGCAGTATTTT.

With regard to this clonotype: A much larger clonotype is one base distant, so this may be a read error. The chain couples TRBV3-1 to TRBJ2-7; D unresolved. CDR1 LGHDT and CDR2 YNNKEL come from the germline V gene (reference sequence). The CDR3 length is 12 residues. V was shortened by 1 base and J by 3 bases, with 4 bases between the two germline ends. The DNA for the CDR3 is TGTGCCAGCAGCCAAGGGGGCTACGAGCAGTACTTC. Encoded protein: CASSQGGYEQYF.

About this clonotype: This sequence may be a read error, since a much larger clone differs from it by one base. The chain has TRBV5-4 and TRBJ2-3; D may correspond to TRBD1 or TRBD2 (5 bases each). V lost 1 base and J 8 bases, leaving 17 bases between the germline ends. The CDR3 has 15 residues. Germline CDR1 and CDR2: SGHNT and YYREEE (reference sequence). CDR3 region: CASSLTGRLFITQYF. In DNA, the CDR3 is TGTGCCAGCAGCTTGACGGGACGCCTTTTTATTACGCAGTATTTT.

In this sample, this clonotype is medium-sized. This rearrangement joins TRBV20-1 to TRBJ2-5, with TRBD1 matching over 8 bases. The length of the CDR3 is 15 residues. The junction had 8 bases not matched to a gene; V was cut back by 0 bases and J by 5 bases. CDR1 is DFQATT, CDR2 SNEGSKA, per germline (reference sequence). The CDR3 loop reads CSARDIRTGHETQYF. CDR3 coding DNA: TGCAGTGCTAGAGATATAAGGACAGGGCATGAGACCCAGTACTTC.

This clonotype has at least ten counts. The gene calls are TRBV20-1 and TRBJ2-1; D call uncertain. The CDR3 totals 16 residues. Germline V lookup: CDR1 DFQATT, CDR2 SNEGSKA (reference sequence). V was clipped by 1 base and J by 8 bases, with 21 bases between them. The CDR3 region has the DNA TGCAGTGCTAGAGCCGCAGAGCAGTCCATTTACGATGAGCAGTTCTTC. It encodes CSARAAEQSIYDEQFF.

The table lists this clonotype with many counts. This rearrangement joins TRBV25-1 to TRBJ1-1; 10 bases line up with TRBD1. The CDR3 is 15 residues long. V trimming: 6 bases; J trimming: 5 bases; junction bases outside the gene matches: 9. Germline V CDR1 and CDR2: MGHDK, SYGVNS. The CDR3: CASRETGTGVTEAFF. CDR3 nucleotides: TGTGCCAGCAGGGAAACCGGGACAGGGGTTACTGAAGCTTTCTTT.

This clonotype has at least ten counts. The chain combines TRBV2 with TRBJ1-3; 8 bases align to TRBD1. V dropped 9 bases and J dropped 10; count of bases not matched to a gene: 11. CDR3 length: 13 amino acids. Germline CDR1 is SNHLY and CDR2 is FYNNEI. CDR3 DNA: TGTGCCAGTAGACAGGGGATGGAAACAACCATATATTTT. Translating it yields CASRQGMETTIYF.

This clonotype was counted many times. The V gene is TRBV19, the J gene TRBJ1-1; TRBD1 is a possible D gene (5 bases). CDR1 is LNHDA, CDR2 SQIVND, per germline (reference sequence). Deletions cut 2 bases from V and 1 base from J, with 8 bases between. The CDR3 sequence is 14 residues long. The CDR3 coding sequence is TGTGCCAGTAGTATATTCGGGGGGAACACTGAAGCTTTCTTT. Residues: CASSIFGGNTEAFF.

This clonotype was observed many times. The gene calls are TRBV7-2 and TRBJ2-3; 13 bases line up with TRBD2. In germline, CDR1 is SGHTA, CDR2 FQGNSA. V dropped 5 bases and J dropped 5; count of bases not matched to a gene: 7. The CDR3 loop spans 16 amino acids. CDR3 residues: CASSPGTSGEGDTQYF. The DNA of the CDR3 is TGTGCCAGCAGCCCCGGGACTAGCGGGGAGGGAGATACGCAGTATTTT.

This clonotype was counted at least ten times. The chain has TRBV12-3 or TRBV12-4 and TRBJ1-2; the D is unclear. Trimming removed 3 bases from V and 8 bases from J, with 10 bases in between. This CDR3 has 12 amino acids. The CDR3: CASSLRFSGYTF. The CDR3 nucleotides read TGTGCCAGCAGTTTGAGGTTCTCAGGCTACACCTTC.

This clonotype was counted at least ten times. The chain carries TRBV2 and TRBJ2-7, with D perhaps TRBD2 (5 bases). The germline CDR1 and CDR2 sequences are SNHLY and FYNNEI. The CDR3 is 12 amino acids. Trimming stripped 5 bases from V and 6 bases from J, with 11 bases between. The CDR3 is CASSPLASEQYF. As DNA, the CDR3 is TGTGCCAGCAGTCCTCTAGCTTCCGAGCAGTACTTC.

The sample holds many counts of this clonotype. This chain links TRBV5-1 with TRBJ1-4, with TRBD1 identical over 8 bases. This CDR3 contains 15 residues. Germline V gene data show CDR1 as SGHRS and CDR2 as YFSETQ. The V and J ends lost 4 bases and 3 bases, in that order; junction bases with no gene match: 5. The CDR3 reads CASSHTGGANEKLFF. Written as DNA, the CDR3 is TGCGCCAGCAGCCATACAGGGGGTGCTAATGAAAAACTGTTTTTT.

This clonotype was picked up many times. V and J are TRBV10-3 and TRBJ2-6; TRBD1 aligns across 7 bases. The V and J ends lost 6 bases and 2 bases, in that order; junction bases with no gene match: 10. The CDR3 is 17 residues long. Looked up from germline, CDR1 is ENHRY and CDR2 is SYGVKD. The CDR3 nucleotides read TGTGCCATCAGCGACAGGGTCTTCCCGGCTGGGGCCAACGTCCTGACTTTC. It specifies CAISDRVFPAGANVLTF.

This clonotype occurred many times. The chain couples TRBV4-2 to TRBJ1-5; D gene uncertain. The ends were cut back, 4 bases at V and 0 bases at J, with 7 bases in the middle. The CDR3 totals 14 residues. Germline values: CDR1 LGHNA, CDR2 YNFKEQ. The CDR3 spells CASSPPNSNQPQHF. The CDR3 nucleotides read TGTGCCAGCAGCCCCCCAAATAGCAATCAGCCCCAGCATTTT.

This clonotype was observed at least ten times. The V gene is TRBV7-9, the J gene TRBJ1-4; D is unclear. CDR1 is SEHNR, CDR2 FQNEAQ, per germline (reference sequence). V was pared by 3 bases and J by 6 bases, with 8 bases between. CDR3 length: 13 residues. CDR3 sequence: CASSFLKDEKLFF. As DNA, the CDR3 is TGTGCCAGCAGCTTCCTGAAAGATGAAAAACTGTTTTTT.

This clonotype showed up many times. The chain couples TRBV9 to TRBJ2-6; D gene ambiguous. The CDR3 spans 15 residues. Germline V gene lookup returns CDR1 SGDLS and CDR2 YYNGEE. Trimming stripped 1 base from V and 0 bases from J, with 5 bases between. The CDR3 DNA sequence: TGTGCCAGCAGCGTACGGAACTCTGGGGCCAACGTCCTGACTTTC. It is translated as CASSVRNSGANVLTF.

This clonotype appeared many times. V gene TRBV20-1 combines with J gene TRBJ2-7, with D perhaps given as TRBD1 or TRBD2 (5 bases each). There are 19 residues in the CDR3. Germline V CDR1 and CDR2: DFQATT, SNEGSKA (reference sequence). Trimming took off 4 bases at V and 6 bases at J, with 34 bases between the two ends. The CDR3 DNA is TGCAGTGCTACCCCACCCCGGGGCCGAACACCGTTAAACCATCTCGAGCAGTACTTC. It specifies CSATPPRGRTPLNHLEQYF.

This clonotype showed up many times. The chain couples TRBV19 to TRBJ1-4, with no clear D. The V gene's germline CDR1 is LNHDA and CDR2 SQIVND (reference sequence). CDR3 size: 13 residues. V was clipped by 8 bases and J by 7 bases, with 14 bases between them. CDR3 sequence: CASGYTGIEKLFF. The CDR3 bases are TGTGCCAGTGGGTATACCGGCATTGAAAAACTGTTTTTT.

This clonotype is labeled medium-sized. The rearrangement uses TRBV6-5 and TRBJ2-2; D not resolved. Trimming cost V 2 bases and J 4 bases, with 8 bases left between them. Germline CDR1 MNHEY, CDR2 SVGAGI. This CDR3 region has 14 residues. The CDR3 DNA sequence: TGTGCCAGCAGTTACGCATGGAGCACCGGGGAGCTGTTTTTT. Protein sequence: CASSYAWSTGELFF.

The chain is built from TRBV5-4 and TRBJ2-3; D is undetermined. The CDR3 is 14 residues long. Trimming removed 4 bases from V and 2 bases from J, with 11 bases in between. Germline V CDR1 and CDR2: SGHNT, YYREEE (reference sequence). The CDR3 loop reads CASSQTSATDTQYF. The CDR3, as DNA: TGTGCCAGCAGCCAGACCTCAGCCACAGATACGCAGTATTTT.

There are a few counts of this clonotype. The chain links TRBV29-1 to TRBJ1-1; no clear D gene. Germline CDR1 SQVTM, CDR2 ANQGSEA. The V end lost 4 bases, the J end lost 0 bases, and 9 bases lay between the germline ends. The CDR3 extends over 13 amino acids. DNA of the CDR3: TGCAGCGTTGGGTACAACATGAACACTGAAGCTTTCTTT. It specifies CSVGYNMNTEAFF.

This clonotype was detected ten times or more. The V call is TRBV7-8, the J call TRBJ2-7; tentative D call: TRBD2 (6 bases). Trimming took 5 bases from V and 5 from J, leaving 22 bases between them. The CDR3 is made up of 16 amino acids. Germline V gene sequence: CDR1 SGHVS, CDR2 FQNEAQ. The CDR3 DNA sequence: TGTGCCAGCAGCCCCGGGGGACGGGGCTGGGTACACGAGCAGTACTTC. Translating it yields CASSPGGRGWVHEQYF.

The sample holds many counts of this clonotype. CDR3 sequence: CASSLFETQYF. In DNA form, the CDR3 reads TGTGCCAGCAGCTTGTTCGAGACCCAGTACTTC. V usage is TRBV5-6 and J usage is TRBJ2-5; D gene uncertain. The CDR3 has 11 amino acids. Germline V gene data show CDR1 as SGHDT and CDR2 as YYEEEE. With 1 base removed from V and 5 bases from J, the gap between germline ends came to 3 bases.

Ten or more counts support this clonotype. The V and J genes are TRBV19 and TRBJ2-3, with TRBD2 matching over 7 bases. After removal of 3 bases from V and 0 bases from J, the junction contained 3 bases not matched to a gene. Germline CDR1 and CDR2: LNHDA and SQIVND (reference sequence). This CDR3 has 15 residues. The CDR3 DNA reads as TGTGCCAGTAGTATCGGGGGGTTAAGCACAGATACGCAGTATTTT. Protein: CASSIGGLSTDTQYF.

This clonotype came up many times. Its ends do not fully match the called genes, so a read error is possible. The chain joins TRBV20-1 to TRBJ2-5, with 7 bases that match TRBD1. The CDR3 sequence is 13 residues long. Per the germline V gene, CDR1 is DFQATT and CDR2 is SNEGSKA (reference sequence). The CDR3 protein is CSARDTGVETQYF. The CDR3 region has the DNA TGCAGTGCTCGAGATACAGGGGTGGAGACCCAGTACTTC.

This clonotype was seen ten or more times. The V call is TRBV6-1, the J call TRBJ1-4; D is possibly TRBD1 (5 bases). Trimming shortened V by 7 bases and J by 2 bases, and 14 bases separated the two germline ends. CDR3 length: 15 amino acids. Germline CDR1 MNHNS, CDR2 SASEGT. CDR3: CASTERGRTNEKLFF. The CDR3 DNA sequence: TGTGCCAGCACCGAACGGGGGAGGACTAATGAAAAACTGTTTTTT.

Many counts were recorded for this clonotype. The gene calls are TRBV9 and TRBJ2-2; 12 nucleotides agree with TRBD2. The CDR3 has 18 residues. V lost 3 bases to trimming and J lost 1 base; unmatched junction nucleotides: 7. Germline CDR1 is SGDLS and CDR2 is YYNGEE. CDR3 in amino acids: CASSETLAGGQNTGELFF. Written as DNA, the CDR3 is TGTGCCAGCAGCGAAACCCTAGCGGGGGGGCAGAACACCGGGGAGCTGTTTTTT.

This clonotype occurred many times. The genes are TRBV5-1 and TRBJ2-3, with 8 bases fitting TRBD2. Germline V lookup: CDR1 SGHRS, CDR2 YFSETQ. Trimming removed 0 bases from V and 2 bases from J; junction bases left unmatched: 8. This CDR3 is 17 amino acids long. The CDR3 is CASSLGSGGENTDTQYF. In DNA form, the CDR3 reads TGCGCCAGCAGCTTGGGGTCCGGGGGGGAGAACACAGATACGCAGTATTTT.

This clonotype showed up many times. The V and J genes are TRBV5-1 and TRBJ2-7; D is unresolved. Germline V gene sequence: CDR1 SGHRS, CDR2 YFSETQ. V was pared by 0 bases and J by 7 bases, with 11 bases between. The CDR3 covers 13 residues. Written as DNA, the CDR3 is TGCGCCAGCAGCTTGGACCCCCTGGGTGAGCAGTACTTC. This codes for CASSLDPLGEQYF.